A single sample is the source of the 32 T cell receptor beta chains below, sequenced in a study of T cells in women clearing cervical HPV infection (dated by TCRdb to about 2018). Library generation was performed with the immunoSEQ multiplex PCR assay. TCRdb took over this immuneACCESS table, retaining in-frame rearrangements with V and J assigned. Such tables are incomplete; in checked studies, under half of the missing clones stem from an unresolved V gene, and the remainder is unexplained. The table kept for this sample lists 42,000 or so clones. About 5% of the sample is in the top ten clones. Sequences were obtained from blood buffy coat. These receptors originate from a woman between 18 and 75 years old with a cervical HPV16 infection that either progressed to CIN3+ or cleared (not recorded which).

The part of the CDR3 DNA that was read is TGTGCCAGCAGCCAGGGTACCTACGAG. It specifies CASSQGTYE. The whole CDR3 sequence reads CASSQGTYEQYF. The rearrangement joins TRBV12-3 or TRBV12-4 to TRBJ2-7; D perhaps matches TRBD1 (5 bases). The read comes to an end 3 residues before the CDR3 does, leaving the germline J gene to fill in the end. V gave up 6 bases and J gave up 2 bases, with 8 bases separating them. CDR3 length: 12 residues.

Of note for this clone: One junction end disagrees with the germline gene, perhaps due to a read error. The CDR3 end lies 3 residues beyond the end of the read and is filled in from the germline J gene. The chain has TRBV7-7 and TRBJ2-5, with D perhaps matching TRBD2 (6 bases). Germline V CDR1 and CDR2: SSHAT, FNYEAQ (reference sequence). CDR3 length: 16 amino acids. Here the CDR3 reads CASSLGGGGSKETQYF. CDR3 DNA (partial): TGTGCTAGCAGCTTAGGTGGTGGAGGGTCGAAAGAGACC.

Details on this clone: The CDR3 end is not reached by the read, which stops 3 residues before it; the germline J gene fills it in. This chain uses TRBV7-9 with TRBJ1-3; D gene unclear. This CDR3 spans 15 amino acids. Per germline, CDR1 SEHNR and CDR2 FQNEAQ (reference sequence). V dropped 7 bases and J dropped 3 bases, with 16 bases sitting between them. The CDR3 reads CASIQLRMVGNTIYF. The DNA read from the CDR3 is TGTGCCAGCATCCAACTACGAATGGTTGGAAACACC.

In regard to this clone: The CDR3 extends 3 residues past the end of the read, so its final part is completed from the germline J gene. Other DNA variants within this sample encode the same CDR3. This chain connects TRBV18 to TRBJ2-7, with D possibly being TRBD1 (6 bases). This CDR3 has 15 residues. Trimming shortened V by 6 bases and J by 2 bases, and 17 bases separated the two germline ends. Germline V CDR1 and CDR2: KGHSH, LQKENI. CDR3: CASSPPGHGTYEQYF. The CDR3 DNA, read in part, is TGTGCCAGCTCCCCCCCGGGACACGGTACCTACGAG.

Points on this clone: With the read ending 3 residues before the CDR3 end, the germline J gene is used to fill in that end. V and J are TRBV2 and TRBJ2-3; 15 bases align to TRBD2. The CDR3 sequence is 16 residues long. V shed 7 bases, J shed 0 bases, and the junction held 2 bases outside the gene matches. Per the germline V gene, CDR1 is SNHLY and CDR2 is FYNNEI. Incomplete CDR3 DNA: TGTGCCAGCATGGGACTAGCGGGGGGAAGCACAGATACG. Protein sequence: CASMGLAGGSTDT. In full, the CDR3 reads CASMGLAGGSTDTQYF.

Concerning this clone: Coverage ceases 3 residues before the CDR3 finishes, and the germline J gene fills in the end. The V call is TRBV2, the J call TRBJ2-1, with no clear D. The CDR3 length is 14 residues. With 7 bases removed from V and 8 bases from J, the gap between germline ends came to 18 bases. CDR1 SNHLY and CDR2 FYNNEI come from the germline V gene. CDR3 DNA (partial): TGTGCCAGCAAACTTAGACAAAAGGTCGATGAG. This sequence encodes CASKLRQKVDE. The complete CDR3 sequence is CASKLRQKVDEQFF.

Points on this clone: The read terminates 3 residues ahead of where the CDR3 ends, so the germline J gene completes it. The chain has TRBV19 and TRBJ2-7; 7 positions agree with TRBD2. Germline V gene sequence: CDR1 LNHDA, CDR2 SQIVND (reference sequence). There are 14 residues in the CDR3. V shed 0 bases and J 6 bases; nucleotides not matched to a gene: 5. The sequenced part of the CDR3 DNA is TGTGCCAGTAGTATAGATCTCCCTAGCGGCGAG. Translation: CASSIDLPSGE. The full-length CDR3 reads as CASSIDLPSGEQYF.

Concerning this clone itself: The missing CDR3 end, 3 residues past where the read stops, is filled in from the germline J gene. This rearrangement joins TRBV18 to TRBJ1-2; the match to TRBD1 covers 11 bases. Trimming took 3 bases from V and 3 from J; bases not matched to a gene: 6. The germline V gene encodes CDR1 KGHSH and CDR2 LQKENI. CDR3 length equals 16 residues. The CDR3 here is CASSPRGTGGDYGYTF. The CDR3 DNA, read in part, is TGTGCCAGCTCACCCAGAGGGACAGGGGGAGACTATGGC.

The DNA read from the CDR3 is TGCGCCAGCAGCTTGGAAGGACAGCGTACTGGGACTGAA. Encoded protein: CASSLEGQRTGTE. In full, the CDR3 is CASSLEGQRTGTEAFF. V gene TRBV5-1 combines with J gene TRBJ1-1; a weak D match, TRBD1 (6 bases). The read falls 3 residues short of the CDR3 end, and the missing part is taken from the germline J gene. CDR1 is SGHRS, CDR2 YFSETQ, per germline. Trimming left V 0 bases short and J 5 bases short, with 17 bases between. This CDR3 region has 16 residues.

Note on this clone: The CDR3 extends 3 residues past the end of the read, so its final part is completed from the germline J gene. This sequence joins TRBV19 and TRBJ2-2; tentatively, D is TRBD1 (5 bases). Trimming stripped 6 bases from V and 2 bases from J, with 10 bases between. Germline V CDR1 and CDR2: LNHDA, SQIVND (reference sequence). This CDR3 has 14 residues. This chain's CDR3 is CASSTTGNTGELFF. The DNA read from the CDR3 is TGTGCCAGTAGCACCACAGGAAACACCGGGGAG.

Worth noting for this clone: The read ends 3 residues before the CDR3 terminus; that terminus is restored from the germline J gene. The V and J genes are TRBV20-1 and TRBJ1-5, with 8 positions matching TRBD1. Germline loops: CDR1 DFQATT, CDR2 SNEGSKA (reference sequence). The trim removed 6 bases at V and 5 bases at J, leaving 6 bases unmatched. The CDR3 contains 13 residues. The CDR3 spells CSASDRGYQPQHF. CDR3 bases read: TGCAGTGCGAGCGACAGGGGATATCAGCCC.

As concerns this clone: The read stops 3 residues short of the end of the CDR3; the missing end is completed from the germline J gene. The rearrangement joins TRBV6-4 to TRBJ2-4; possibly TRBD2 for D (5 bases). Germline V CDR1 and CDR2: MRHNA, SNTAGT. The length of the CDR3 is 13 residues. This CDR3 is CASSDSNRGFQYF. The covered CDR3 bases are TGTGCCAGCAGTGACTCTAATCGAGGGTTT.

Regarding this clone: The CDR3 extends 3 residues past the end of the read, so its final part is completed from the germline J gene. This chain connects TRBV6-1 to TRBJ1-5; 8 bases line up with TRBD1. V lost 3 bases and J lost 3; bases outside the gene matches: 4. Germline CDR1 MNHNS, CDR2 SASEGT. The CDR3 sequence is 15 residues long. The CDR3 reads CASSDQGANNQPQHF. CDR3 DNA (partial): TGTGCCAGCAGTGACCAGGGGGCTAACAATCAGCCC.

The CDR3 protein is CASSRGGTTGEQYF. The covered CDR3 bases are TGTGCCAGCAGCCGCGGCGGGACAACGGGCGAG. V is TRBV14 and J is TRBJ2-7, with D perhaps assigned TRBD1 or TRBD2 (6 bases each). Read data end 3 residues before the CDR3 end; the end is taken from the germline J gene. V shed 4 bases and J shed 6 bases, with 16 bases lying between them. The CDR3 contains 14 residues. Germline CDR1 is SGHDN and CDR2 is FVKESK.

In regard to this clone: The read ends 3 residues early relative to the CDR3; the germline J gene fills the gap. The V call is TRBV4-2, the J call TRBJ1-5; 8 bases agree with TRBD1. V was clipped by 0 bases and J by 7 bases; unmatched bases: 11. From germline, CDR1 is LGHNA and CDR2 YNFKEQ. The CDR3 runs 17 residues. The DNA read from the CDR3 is TGTGCCAGCAGCCAAGAAAGCAGACAGGGGTTCACCCAGCCC. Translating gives CASSQESRQGFTQP. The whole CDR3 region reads CASSQESRQGFTQPQHF.

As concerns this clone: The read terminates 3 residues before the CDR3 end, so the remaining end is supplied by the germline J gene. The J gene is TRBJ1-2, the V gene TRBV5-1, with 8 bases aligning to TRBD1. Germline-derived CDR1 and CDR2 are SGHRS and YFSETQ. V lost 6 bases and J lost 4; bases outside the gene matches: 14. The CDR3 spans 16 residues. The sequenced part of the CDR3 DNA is TGCGCCAGCACAGGACAGGGAAAAAGGGGGGGCTATGGC. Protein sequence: CASTGQGKRGGYG. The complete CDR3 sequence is CASTGQGKRGGYGYTF.

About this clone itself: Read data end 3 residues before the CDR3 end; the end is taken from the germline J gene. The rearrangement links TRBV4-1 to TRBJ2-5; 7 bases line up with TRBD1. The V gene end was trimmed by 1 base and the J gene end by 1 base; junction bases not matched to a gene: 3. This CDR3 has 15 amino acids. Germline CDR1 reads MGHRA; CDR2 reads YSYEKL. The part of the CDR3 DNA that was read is TGCGCCAGCAGCCAAGGAGGGACAGCCCAAGAGACC. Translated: CASSQGGTAQET. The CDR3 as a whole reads CASSQGGTAQETQYF.

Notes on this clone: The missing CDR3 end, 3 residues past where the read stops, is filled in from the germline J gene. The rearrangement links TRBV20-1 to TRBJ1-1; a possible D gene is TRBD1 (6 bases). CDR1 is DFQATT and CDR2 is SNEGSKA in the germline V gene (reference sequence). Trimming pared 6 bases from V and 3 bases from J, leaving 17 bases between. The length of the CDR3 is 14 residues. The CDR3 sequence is CSASDRIRDTEAFF. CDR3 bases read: TGCAGTGCCTCCGACAGGATAAGGGACACTGAA.

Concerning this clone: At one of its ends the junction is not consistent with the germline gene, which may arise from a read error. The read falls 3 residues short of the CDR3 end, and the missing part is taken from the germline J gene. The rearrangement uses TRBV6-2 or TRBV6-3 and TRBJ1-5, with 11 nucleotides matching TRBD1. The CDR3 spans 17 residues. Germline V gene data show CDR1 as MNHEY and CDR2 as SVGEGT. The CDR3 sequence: CAGSYWGTGGGNQPQHF. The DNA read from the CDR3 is TGTGCCGGCAGTTACTGGGGGACAGGGGGGGGTAATCAGCCC.

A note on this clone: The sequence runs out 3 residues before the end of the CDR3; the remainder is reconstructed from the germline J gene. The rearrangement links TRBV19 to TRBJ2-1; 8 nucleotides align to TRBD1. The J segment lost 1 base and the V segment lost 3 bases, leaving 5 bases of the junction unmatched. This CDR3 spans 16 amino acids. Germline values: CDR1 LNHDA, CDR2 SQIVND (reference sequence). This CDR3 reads CASSIGDRGSYNEQFF. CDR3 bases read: TGTGCCAGTAGTATTGGAGACAGGGGTTCCTACAATGAG.

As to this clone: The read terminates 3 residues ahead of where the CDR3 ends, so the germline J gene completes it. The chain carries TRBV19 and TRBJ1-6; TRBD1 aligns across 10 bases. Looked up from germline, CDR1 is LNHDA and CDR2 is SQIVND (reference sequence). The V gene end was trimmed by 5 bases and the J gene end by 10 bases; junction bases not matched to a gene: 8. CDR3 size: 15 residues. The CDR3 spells CASSPGTGAGSPLHF. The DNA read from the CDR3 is TGTGCCAGTAGTCCGGGGACAGGGGCAGGGTCACCC.

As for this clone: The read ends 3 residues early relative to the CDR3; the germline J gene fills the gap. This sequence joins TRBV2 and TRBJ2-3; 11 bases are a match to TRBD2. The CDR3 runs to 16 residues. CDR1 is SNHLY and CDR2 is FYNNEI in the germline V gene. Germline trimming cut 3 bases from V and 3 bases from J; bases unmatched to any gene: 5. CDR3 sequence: CASSEPGLAVTDTQYF. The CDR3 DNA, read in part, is TGTGCCAGCAGTGAGCCGGGACTAGCGGTAACAGATACG.

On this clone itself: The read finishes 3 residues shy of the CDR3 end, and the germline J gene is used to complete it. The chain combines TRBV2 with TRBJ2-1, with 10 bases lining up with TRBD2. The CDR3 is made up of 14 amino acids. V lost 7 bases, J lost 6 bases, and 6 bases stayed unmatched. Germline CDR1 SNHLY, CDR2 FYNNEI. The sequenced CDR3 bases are TGTGCCAGCACCATGGGACTAGCGAGCAATGAG. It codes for CASTMGLASNE. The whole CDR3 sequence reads CASTMGLASNEQFF.

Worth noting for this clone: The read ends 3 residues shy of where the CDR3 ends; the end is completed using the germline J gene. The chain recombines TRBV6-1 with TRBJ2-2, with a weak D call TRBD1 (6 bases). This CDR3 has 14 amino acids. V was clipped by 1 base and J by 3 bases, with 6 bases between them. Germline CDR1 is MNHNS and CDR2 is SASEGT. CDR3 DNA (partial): TGTGCCAGCAGTGAAGGGGGGCACACCGGGGAG. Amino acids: CASSEGGHTGE. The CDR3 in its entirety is CASSEGGHTGELFF.

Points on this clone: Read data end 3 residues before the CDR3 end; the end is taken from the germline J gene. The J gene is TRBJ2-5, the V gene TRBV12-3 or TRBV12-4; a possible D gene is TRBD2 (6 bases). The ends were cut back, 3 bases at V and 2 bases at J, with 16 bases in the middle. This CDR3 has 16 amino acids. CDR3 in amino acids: CASSFGAGGEQETQYF. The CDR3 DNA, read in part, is TGTGCCAGCAGTTTTGGGGCGGGCGGGGAGCAAGAGACC.

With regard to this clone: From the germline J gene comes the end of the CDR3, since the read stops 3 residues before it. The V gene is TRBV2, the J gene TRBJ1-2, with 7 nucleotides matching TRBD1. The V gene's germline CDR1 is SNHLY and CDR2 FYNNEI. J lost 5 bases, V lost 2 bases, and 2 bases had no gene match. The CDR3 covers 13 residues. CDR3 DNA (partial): TGTGCCAGCAGTGAAACAGGGGAATATGGC. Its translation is CASSETGEYG. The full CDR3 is CASSETGEYGYTF.

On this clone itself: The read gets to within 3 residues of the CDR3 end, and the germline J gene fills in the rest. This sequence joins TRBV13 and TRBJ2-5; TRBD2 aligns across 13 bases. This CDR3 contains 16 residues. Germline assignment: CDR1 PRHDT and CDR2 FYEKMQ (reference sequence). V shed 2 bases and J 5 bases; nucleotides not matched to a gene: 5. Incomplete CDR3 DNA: TGTGCCAGCAGCTTAACTAGCGGGGGGGCCGGGGAGACC. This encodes CASSLTSGGAGET. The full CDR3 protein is CASSLTSGGAGETQYF.

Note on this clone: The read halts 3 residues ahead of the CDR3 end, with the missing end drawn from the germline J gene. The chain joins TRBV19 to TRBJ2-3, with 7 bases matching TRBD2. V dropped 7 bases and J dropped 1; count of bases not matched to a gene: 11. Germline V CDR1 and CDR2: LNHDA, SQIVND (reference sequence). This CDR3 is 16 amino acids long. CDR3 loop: CASNSLGGRGTDTQYF. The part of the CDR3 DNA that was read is TGTGCCAGTAACTCGCTTGGCGGGAGAGGCACAGATACG.

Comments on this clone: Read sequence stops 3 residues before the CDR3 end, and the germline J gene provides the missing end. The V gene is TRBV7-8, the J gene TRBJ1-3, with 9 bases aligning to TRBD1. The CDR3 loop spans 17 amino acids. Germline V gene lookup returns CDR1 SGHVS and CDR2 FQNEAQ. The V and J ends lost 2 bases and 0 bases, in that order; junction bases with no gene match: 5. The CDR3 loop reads CASSLTGQGNSGNTIYF. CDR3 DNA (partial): TGTGCCAGCAGCTTAACGGGACAGGGAAACTCTGGAAACACC.

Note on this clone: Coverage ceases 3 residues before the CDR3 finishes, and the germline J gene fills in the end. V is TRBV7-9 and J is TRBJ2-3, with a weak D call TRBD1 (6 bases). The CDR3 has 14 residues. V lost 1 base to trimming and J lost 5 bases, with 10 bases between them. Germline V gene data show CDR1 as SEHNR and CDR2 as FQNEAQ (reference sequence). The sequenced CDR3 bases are TGTGCCAGCAGCTTAGGGGGGCGAGGAGATACG. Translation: CASSLGGRGDT. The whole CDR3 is CASSLGGRGDTQYF.

Partial CDR3 DNA: TGTGCCAGCAGCTTCGACAGGGGGCAGGTCACTGAA. It is translated as CASSFDRGQVTE. The complete CDR3 protein is CASSFDRGQVTEAFF. The rearrangement joins TRBV5-4 to TRBJ1-1, with 10 nucleotides matching TRBD1. The read comes to an end 3 residues before the CDR3 does, leaving the germline J gene to fill in the end. This CDR3 region has 15 residues. The V and J ends lost 2 bases and 4 bases, in that order; junction bases with no gene match: 5. Germline V gene sequence: CDR1 SGHNT, CDR2 YYREEE (reference sequence). Full variable domain (missing parts from reference TRBV5-4 and TRBJ1-1): ETGVTQSPTHLIKTRGQQVTLRCSSQSGHNTVSWYQQALGQGPQFIFQYYREEENGRGNFPPRFSGLQFPNYSSELNVNALELDDSALYLCASSFDRGQVTEAFFGQGTRLTVV.

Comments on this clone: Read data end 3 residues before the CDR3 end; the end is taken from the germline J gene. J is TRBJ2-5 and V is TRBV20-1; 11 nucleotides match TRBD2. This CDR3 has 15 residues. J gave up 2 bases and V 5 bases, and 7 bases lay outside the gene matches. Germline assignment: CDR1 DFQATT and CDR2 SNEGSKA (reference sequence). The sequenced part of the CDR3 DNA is TGCAGTGCTGGCGGGACTAGCGGATTGCAAGAGACC. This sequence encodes CSAGGTSGLQET. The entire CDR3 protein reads CSAGGTSGLQETQYF.